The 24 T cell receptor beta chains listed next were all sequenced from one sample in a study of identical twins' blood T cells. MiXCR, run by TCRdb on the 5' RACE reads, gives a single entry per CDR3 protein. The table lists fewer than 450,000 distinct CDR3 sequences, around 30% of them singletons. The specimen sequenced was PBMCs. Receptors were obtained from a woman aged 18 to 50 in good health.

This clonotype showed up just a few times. In DNA form, the CDR3 reads TGCGCCAGCAGCTACCACAGGGAAGGGCAAACTGAAGCTTTCTTT. Protein: CASSYHREGQTEAFF. V and J are TRBV5-1 and TRBJ1-1, with D possibly being TRBD1 (6 bases). V dropped 3 bases and J dropped 5 bases, with 17 bases sitting between them. Germline V lookup: CDR1 SGHRS, CDR2 YFSETQ. This CDR3 has 15 residues.

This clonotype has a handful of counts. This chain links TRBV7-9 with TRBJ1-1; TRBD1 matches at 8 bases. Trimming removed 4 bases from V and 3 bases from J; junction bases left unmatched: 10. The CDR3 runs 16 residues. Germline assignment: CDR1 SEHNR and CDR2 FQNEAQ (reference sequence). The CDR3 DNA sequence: TGTGCCAGCAGCTCCGGACAGGGAGGGTGGGACACTGAAGCTTTCTTT. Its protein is CASSSGQGGWDTEAFF.

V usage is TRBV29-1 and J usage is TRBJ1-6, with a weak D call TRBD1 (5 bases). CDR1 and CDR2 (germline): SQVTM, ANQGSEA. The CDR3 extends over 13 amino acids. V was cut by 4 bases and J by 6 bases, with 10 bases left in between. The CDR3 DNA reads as TGCAGCGTTGCCGGGACCCCTAATTCACCCCTCCACTTT. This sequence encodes CSVAGTPNSPLHF.

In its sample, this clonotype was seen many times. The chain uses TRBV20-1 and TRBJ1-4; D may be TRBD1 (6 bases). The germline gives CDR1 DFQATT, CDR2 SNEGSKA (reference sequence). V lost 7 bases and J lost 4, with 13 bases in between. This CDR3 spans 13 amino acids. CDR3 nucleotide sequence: TGCAGTGTCCAGGGGCCCGGTAATGAAAAACTGTTTTTT. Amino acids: CSVQGPGNEKLFF.

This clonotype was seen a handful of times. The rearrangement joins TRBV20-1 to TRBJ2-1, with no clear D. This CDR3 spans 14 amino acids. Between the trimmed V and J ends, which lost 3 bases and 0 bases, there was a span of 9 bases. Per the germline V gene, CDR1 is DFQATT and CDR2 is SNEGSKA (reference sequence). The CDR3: CSASASSSYNEQFF. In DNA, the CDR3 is TGCAGTGCTAGTGCGTCGAGCTCCTACAATGAGCAGTTCTTC.

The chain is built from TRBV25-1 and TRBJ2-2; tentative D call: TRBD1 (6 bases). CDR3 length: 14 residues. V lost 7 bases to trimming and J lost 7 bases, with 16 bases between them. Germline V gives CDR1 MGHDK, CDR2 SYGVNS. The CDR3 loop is CASTGDLGGGELFF. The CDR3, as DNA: TGTGCCAGCACAGGGGACCTGGGCGGCGGGGAGCTGTTTTTT.

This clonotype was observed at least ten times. The CDR3 sequence is CASSAGIRTDTQYF. The CDR3 nucleotides are TGTGCCAGCAGTGCTGGGATTCGCACAGATACGCAGTATTTT. This chain links TRBV2 with TRBJ2-3, with D hard to call. Germline-derived CDR1 and CDR2 are SNHLY and FYNNEI. The ends were cut back, 4 bases at V and 1 base at J, with 9 bases in the middle. This CDR3 is 14 amino acids long.

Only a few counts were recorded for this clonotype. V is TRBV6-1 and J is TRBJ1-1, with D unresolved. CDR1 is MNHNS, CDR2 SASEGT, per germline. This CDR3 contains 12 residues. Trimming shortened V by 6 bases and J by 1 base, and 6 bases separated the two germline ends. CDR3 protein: CASSNRNTEAFF. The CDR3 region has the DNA TGTGCCAGCAGCAACAGGAACACTGAAGCTTTCTTT.

CDR3 in DNA: TGCAGTGCCCCCACCCGACAGGCCGGGGCTGAAGCTTTCTTT. This sequence encodes CSAPTRQAGAEAFF. The chain joins TRBV20-1 to TRBJ1-1, with D perhaps matching TRBD1 (6 bases). Germline assignment: CDR1 DFQATT and CDR2 SNEGSKA (reference sequence). CDR3 length: 14 residues. The V end was cut by 6 bases, the J end by 6 bases, with 20 bases between.

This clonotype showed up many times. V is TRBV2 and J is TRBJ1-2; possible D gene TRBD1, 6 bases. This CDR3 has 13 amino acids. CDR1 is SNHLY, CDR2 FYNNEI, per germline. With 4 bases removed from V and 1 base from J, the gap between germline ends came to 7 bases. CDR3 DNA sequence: TGTGCCAGCAGTGGGACAGATAACTATGGCTACACCTTC. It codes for CASSGTDNYGYTF.

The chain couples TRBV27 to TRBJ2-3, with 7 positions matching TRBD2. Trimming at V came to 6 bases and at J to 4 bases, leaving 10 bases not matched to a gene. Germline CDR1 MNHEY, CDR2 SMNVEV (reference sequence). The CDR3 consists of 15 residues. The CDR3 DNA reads TGTGCCAGCAGCCGCTGGGGGGGGACGTCAGATACGCAGTATTTT. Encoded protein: CASSRWGGTSDTQYF.

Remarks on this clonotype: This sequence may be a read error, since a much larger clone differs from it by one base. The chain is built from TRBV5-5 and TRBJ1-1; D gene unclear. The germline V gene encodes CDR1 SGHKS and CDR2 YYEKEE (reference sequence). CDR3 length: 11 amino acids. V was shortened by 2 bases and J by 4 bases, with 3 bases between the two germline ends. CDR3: CASSFFTEAFF. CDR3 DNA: TGTGCCAGCAGCTTTTTCACTGAAGCTTTCTTT.

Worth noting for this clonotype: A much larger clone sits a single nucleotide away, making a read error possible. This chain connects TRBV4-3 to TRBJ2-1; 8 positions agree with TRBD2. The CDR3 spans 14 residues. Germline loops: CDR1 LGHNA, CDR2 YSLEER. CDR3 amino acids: CTSSQGTSYNEQFF. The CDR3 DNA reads TGCACCAGCAGCCAAGGGACTAGCTACAATGAGCAGTTCTTC.

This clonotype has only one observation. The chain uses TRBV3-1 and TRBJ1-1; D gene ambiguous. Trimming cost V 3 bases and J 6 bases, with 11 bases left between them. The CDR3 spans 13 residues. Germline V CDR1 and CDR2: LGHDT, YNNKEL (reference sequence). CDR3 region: CASSHDVGAEAFF. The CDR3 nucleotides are TGTGCCAGCAGCCATGACGTCGGCGCTGAAGCTTTCTTT.

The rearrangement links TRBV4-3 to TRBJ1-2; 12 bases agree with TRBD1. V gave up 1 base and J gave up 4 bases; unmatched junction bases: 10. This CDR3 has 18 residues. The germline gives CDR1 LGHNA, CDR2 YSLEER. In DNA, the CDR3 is TGCGCCAGCAGCCAAGGGGTTCGGGACAGGGGGCGTCTCTATGGCTACACCTTC. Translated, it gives CASSQGVRDRGRLYGYTF.

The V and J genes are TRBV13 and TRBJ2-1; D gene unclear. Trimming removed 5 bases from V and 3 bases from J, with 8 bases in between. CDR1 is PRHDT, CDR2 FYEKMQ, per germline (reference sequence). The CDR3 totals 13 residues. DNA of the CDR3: TGTGCCAGCAGCCCGGATATCTACAATGAGCAGTTCTTC. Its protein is CASSPDIYNEQFF.

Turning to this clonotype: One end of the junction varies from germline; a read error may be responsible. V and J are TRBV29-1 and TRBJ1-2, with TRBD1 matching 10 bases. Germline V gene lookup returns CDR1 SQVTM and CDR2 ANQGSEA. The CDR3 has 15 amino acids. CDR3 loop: CSEGQGLPRSVFYAF. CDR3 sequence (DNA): TGCAGCGAGGGACAGGGGTTACCGCGTTCCGTCTTCTACGCCTTC.

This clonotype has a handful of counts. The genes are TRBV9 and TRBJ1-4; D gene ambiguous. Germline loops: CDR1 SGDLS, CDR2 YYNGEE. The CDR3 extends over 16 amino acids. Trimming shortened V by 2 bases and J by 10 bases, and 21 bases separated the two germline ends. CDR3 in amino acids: CASSVAPGTGLGKLFF. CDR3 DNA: TGTGCCAGCAGCGTCGCGCCTGGAACGGGATTAGGAAAACTGTTTTTT.

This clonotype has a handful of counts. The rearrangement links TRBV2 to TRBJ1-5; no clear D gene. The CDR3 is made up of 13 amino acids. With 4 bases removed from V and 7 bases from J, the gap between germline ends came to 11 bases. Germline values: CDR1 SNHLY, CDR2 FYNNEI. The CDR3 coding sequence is TGTGCCAGCAGTGGATTGGGTAAACAGCCCCAGCATTTT. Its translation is CASSGLGKQPQHF.

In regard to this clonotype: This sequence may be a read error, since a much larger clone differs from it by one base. CDR3 region: CASRQAGFTEAFF. In nucleotides, the CDR3 is TGCGCCAGCAGGCAAGCAGGTTTTACTGAAGCTTTCTTT. The genes are TRBV4-1 and TRBJ1-1; no definite D call. The CDR3 is 13 residues long. Germline CDR1 reads MGHRA; CDR2 reads YSYEKL.

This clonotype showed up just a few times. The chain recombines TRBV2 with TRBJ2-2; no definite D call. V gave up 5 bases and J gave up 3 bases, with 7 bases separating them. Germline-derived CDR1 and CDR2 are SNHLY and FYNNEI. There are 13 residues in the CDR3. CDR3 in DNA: TGTGCCAGCAGTCAAGGGTACACCGGGGAGCTGTTTTTT. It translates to CASSQGYTGELFF.

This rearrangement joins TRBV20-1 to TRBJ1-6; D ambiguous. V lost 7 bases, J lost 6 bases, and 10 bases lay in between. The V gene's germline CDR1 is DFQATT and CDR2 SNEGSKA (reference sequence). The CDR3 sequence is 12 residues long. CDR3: CSVRRGNSPLHF. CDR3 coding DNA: TGCAGTGTAAGGCGGGGTAATTCACCCCTCCACTTT.

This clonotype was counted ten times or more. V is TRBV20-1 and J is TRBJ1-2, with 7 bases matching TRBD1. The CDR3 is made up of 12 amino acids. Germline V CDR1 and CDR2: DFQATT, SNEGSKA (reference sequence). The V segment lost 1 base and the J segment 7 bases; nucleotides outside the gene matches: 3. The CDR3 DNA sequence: TGCAGTGCTAGAGGACAGGGCCGTGGCTACACCTTC. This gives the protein CSARGQGRGYTF.

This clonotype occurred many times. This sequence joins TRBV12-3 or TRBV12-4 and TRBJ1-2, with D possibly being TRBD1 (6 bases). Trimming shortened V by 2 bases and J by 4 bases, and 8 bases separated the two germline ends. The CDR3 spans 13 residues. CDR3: CASSLRGAYGYTF. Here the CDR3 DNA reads TGTGCCAGCAGTTTACGGGGGGCCTATGGCTACACCTTC.